One sample yielded the 7 T cell receptor beta chains listed below, sequenced in a study of blood T cell repertoires in COVID-19. Method: immunoSEQ multiplex PCR; TCRdb's copy keeps in-frame clones and lacks some. The sample shows about 54,000 clones, roughly 87% of them seen only once. Sequencing input: peripheral blood. The receptors shown here come from a man aged 35 to 55 with COVID-19, enrolled during active disease.

This clone was seen only a few times. The rearrangement links TRBV19 to TRBJ1-5; TRBD1 aligns across 7 bases. In germline, CDR1 is LNHDA, CDR2 SQIVND (reference sequence). The CDR3 is made up of 16 amino acids. V was clipped by 1 base and J by 6 bases; unmatched bases: 9. The CDR3 nucleotides read TGTGCCAGTAGTATAGGTATGACAGGGTCGGGTCAGCCCCAGCATTTT. Its translation: CASSIGMTGSGQPQHF.

The rearrangement links TRBV9 to TRBJ2-7, with D perhaps TRBD2 (6 bases). Trimming took 5 bases from V and 4 from J, leaving 16 bases between them. Germline lookup yields CDR1 SGDLS and CDR2 YYNGEE. This CDR3 comprises 14 residues. This CDR3 is CASSAGTALYEQYF. The CDR3 DNA reads TGTGCCAGCAGTGCCGGGACTGCTTTATACGAGCAGTACTTC.

CDR3 protein: CAWSRQPASRGANVLTF. The CDR3 nucleotides read TGTGCCTGGAGTCGACAGCCTGCGTCGAGAGGGGCCAACGTCCTGACTTTC. The rearrangement links TRBV30 to TRBJ2-6, with a tentative D call TRBD1 (5 bases). Germline values: CDR1 GTSNPN, CDR2 SVGIG (reference sequence). Between the trimmed V and J ends, which lost 2 bases and 4 bases, there was a span of 18 bases. CDR3 size: 17 residues.

The chain combines TRBV27 with TRBJ2-3; 10 bases are a match to TRBD2. The CDR3 consists of 15 residues. Germline-derived CDR1 and CDR2 are MNHEY and SMNVEV (reference sequence). Unmatched junction bases numbered 4, after V lost 6 bases and J lost 1 base. CDR3 DNA sequence: TGTGCCAGCAGGTCCGGGACTAGCGGCACAGATACGCAGTATTTT. Translated: CASRSGTSGTDTQYF.

This clone was seen a single time. This rearrangement joins TRBV7-2 to TRBJ1-1; maybe TRBD1 (6 bases). Trimming took off 3 bases at V and 6 bases at J, with 11 bases between the two ends. This CDR3 has 13 amino acids. Per the germline V gene, CDR1 is SGHTA and CDR2 is FQGNSA. Here the CDR3 DNA reads TGTGCCAGCAGCTTCAAGGGGGTCCCTGAAGCTTTCTTT. Translated: CASSFKGVPEAFF.

The chain couples TRBV5-1 to TRBJ1-1; D is undetermined. V lost 0 bases and J lost 1, with 4 bases in between. The CDR3 has 13 residues. Germline CDR1 is SGHRS and CDR2 is YFSETQ. The DNA for the CDR3 is TGCGCCAGCAGCTTGGCCGGGAACACTGAAGCTTTCTTT. Its translation is CASSLAGNTEAFF.

The V gene is TRBV6-4, the J gene TRBJ2-1; a possible D gene is TRBD2 (5 bases). The ends were cut back, 6 bases at V and 9 bases at J, with 15 bases in the middle. The CDR3 has 13 residues. Per germline, CDR1 MRHNA and CDR2 SNTAGT. The CDR3 is CASSRTSPGEQFF. The CDR3, as DNA: TGTGCCAGCAGCAGGACTTCCCCGGGTGAGCAGTTCTTC.